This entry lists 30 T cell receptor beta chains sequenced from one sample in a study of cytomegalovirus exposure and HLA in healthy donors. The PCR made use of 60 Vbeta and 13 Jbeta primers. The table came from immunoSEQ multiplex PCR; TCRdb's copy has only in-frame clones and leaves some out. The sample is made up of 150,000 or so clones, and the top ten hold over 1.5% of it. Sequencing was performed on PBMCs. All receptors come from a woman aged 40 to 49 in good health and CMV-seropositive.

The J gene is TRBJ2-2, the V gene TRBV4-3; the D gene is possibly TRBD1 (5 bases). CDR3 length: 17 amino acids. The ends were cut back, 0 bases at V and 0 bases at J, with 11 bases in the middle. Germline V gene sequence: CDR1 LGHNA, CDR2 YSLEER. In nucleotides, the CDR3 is TGCGCCAGCAGCCAAGAAAAGGGGCTCTCGAACACCGGGGAGCTGTTTTTT. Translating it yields CASSQEKGLSNTGELFF.

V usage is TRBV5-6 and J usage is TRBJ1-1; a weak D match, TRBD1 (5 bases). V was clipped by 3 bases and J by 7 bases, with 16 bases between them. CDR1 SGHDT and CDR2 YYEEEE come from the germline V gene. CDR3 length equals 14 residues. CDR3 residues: CASSSQGGVVEAFF. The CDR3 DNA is TGTGCCAGCAGCTCTCAGGGAGGGGTGGTTGAAGCTTTCTTT.

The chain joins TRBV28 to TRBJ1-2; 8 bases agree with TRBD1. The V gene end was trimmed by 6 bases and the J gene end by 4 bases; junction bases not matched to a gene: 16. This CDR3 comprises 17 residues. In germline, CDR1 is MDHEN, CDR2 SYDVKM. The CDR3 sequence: CASSSHTQGATSYGYTF. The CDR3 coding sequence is TGTGCCAGCAGCTCGCACACTCAGGGGGCGACGAGCTATGGCTACACCTTC.

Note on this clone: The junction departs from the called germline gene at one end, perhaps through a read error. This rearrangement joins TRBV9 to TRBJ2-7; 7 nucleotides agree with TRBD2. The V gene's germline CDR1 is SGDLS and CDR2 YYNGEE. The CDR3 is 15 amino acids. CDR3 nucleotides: TGTGCCAGCAGCGTAGGAGGCGGGAGCTCCCACGAGCAGTACTTC. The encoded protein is CASSVGGGSSHEQYF.

The CDR3 DNA follows: TGTGCCAGCAGTTCTTCTTTCTACTATGGCTACACCTTC. It codes for CASSSSFYYGYTF. The V call is TRBV28, the J call TRBJ1-2; D is uncertain. Germline loops: CDR1 MDHEN, CDR2 SYDVKM. Trimming pared 4 bases from V and 3 bases from J, leaving 9 bases between. CDR3 length: 13 amino acids.

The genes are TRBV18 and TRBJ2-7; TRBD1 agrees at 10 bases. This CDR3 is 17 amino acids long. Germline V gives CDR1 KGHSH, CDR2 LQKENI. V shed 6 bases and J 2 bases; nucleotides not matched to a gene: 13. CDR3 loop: CASSSTGGPPGTYEQYF. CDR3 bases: TGTGCCAGCTCGTCGACAGGGGGCCCTCCCGGGACCTACGAGCAGTACTTC.

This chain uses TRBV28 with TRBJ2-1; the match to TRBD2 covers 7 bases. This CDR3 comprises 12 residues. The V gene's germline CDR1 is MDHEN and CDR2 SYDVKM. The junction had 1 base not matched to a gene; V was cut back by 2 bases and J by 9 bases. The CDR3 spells CASSLGGGEQFF. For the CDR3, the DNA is TGTGCCAGCAGTTTAGGGGGGGGTGAGCAGTTCTTC.

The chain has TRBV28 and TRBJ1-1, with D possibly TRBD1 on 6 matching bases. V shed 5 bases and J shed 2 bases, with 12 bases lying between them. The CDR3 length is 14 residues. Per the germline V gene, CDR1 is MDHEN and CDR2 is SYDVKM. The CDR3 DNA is TGTGCCAGCAGTAATACAGGGCTTAACACTGAAGCTTTCTTT. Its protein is CASSNTGLNTEAFF.

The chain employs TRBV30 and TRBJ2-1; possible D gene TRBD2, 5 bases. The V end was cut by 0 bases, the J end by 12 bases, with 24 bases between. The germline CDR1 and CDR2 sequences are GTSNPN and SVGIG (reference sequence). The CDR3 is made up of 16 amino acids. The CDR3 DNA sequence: TGTGCCTGGAGTGTATCCGGGGAAGAACGGGTGCCGAGGCAGTTCTTC. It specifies CAWSVSGEERVPRQFF.

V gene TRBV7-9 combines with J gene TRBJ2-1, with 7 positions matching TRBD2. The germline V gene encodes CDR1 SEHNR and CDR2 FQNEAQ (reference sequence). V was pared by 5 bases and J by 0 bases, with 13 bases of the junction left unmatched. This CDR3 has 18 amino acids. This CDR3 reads CASSRRRAGEGSYNEQFF. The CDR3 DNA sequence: TGTGCCAGCAGCCGACGGCGGGCGGGAGAGGGCTCCTACAATGAGCAGTTCTTC.

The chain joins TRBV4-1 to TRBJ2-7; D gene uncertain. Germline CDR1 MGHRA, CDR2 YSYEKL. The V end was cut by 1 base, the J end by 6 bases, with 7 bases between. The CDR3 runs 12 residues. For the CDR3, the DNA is TGCGCCAGCAGCCAAGGAGCGTCCGAGCAGTACTTC. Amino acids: CASSQGASEQYF.

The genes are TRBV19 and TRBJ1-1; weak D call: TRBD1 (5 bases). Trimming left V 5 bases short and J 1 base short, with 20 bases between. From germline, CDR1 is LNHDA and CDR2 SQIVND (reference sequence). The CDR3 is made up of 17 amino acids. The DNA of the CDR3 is TGTGCCAGTAGTGGACCTAGGTGGGGGGACTCGAACACTGAAGCTTTCTTT. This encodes CASSGPRWGDSNTEAFF.

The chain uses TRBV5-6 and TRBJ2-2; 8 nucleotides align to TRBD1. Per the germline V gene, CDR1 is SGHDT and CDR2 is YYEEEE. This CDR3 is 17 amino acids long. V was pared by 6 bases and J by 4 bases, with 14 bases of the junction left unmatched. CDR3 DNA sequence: TGTGCCAGCACCCCTCTTGGGACAGGTCGAGTCACCGGGGAGCTGTTTTTT. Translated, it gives CASTPLGTGRVTGELFF.

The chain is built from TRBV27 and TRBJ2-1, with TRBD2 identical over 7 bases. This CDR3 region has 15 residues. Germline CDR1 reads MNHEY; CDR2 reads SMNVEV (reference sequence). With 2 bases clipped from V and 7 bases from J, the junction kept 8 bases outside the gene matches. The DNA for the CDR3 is TGTGCCAGCAGTTTAGGGACTGGCGGGAGAAATGAGCAGTTCTTC. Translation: CASSLGTGGRNEQFF.

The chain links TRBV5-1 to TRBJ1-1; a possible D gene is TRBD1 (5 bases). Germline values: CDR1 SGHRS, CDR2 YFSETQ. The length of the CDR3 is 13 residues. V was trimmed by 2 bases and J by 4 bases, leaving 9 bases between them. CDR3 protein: CASSFRDSTEAFF. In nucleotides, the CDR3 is TGCGCCAGCAGCTTCAGGGACTCCACTGAAGCTTTCTTT.

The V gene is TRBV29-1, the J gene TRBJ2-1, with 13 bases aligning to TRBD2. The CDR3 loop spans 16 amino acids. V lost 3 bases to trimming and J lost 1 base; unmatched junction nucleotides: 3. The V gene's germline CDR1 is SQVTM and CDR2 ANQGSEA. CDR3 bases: TGCAGCGTTGATGGGACTAGCGGGGATTCCTACAATGAGCAGTTCTTC. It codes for CSVDGTSGDSYNEQFF.

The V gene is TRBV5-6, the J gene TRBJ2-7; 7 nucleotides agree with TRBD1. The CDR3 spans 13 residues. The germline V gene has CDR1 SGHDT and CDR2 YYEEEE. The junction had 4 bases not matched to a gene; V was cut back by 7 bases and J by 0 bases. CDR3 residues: CASLRDSSYEQYF. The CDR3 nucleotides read TGTGCCAGCCTCCGGGACAGCTCCTACGAGCAGTACTTC.

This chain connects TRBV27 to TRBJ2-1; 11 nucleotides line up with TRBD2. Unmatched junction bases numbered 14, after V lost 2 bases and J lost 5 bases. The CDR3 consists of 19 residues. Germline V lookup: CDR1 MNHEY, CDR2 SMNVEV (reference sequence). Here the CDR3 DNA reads TGTGCCAGCAGTTTAAACCCCCCCGGACTAGCGGGTCGAAACAATGAGCAGTTCTTC. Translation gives CASSLNPPGLAGRNNEQFF.

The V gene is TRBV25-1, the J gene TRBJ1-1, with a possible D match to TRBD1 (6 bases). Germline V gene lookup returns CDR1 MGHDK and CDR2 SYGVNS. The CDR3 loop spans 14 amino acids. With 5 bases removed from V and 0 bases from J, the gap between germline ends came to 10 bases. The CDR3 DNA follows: TGTGCCAGCAGTCGTAACAGGGTGAACACTGAAGCTTTCTTT. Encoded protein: CASSRNRVNTEAFF.

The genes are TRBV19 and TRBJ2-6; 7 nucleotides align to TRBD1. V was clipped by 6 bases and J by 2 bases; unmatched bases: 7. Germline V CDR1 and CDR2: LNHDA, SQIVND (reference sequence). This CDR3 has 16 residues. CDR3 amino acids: CASSPRQGPGANVLTF. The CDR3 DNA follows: TGTGCCAGTAGCCCCCGACAGGGCCCTGGGGCCAACGTCCTGACTTTC.

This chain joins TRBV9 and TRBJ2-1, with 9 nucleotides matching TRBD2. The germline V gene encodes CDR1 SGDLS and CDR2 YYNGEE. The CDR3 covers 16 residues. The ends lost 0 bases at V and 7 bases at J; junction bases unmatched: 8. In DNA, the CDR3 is TGTGCCAGCAGCGTAGGAGGGCTAGCGGGGCGTAATGAGCAGTTCTTC. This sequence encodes CASSVGGLAGRNEQFF.

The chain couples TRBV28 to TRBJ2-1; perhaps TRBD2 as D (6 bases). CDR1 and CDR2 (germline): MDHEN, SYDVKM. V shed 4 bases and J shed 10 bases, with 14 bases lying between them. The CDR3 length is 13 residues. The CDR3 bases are TGTGCCAGCAGTTCACGGGACTGGGGCGAGCAGTTCTTC. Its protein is CASSSRDWGEQFF.

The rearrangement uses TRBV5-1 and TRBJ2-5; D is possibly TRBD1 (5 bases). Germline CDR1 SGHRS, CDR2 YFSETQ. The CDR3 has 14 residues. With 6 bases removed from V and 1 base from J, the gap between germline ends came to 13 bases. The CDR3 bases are TGCGCCAGCACCCTGAAGGGGCCCCAAGAGACCCAGTACTTC. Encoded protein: CASTLKGPQETQYF. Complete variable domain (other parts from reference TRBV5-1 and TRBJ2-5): KAGVTQTPRYLIKTRGQQVTLSCSPISGHRSVSWYQQTPGQGLQFLFEYFSETQRNKGNFPGRFSGRQFSNSRSEMNVSTLELGDSALYLCASTLKGPQETQYFGPGTRLLVL.

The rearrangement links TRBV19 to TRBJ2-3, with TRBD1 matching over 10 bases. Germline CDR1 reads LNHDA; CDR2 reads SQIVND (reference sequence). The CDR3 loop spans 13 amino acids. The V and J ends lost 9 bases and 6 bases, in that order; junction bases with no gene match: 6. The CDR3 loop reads CASRQGAADTQYF. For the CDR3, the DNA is TGTGCCAGCAGACAGGGGGCAGCGGATACGCAGTATTTT.

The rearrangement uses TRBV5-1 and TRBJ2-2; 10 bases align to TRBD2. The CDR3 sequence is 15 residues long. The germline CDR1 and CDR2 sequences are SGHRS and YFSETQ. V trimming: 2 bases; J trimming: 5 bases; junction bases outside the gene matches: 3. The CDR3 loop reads CASSLLAGFTGELFF. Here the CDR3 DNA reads TGCGCCAGCAGCTTACTAGCGGGGTTTACCGGGGAGCTGTTTTTT. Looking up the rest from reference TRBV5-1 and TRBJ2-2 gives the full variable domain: KAGVTQTPRYLIKTRGQQVTLSCSPISGHRSVSWYQQTPGQGLQFLFEYFSETQRNKGNFPGRFSGRQFSNSRSEMNVSTLELGDSALYLCASSLLAGFTGELFFGEGSRLTVL.

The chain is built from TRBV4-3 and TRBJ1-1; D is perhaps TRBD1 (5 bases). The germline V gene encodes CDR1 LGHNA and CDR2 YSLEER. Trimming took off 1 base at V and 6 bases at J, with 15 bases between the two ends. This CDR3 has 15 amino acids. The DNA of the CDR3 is TGCGCCAGCAGCCAAGTGGACCAGGGTGGTTCTGAAGCTTTCTTT. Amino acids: CASSQVDQGGSEAFF.

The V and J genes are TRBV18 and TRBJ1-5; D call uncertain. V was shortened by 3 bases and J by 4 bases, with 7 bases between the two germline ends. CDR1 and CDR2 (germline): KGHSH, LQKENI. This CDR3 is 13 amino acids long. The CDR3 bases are TGTGCCAGCTCACCGCAGAAGAATCAGCCCCAGCATTTT. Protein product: CASSPQKNQPQHF.

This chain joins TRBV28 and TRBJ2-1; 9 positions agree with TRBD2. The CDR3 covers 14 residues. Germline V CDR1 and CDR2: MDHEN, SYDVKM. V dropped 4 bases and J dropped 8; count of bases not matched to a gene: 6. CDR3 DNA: TGTGCCAGCAGTTCTAGCGGGGCCCTCGATGAGCAGTTCTTC. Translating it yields CASSSSGALDEQFF.

Here the CDR3 reads CASRTTSREQYF. The CDR3, as DNA: TGTGCCAGCAGAACGACTAGTCGCGAGCAGTACTTC. This chain joins TRBV6-5 and TRBJ2-7; TRBD2 might be the D (6 bases). Trimming took 6 bases from V and 6 from J, leaving 12 bases between them. The CDR3 totals 12 residues. CDR1 and CDR2 from the germline V gene are MNHEY and SVGAGI.

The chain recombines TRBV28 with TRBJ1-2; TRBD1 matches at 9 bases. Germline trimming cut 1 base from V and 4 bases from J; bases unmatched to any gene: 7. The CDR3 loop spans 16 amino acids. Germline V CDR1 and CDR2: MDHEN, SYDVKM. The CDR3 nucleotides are TGTGCCAGCAGTTTATCACCGGGACAGGGAACCTATGGCTACACCTTC. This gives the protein CASSLSPGQGTYGYTF.